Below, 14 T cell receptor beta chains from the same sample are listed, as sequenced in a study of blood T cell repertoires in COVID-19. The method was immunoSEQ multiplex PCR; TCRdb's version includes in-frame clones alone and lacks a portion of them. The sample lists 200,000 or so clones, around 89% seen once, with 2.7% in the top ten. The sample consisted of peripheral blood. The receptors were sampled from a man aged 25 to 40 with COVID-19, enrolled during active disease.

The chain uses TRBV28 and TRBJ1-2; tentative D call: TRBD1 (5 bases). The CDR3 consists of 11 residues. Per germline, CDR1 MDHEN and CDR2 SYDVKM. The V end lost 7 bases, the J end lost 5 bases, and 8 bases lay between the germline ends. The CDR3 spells CASTGTYGYTF. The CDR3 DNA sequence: TGTGCCAGCACTGGGACTTATGGCTACACCTTC.

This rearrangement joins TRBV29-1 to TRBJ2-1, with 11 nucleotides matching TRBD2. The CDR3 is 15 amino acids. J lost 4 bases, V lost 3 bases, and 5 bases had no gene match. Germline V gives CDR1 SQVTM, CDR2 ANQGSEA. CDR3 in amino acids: CSVERLAGKYNEQFF. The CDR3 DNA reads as TGCAGCGTTGAGAGACTAGCGGGGAAATACAATGAGCAGTTCTTC.

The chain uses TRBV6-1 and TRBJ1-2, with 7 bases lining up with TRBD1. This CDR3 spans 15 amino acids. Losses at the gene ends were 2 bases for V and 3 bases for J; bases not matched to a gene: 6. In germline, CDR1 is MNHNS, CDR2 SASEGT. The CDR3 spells CASSELGTVDYGYTF. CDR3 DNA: TGTGCCAGCAGTGAACTTGGGACAGTGGACTATGGCTACACCTTC.

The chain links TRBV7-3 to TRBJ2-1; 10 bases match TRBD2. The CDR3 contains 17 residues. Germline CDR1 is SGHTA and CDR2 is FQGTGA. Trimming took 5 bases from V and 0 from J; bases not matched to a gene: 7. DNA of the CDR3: TGTGCCAGCAGCCCGGGACTAGCGCACGGCTCCTACAATGAGCAGTTCTTC. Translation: CASSPGLAHGSYNEQFF.

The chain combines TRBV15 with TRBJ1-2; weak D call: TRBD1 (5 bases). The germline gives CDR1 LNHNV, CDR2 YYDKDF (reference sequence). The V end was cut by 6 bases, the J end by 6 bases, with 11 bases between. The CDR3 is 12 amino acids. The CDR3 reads CATSSRADGYTF. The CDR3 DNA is TGTGCCACCAGTAGCAGGGCAGATGGCTACACCTTC. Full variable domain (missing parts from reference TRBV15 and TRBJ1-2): DAMVIQNPRYQVTQFGKPVTLSCSQTLNHNVMYWYQQKSSQAPKLLFHYYDKDFNNEADTPDNFQSRRPNTSFCFLDIRSPGLGDTAMYLCATSSRADGYTFGSGTRLTVV.

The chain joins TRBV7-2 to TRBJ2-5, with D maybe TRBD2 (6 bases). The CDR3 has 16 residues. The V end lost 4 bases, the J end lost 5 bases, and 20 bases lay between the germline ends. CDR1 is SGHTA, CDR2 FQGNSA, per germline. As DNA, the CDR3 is TGTGCCAGCAGCTCCCAACACAGAGGCGGAGGGGAGACCCAGTACTTC. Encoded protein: CASSSQHRGGGETQYF.

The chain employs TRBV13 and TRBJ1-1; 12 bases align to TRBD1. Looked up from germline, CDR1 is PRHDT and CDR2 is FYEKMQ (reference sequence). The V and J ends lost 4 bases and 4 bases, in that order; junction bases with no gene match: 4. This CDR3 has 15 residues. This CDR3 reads CASSWDRGPSTEAFF. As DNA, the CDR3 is TGTGCCAGCAGCTGGGACAGGGGGCCTAGCACTGAAGCTTTCTTT.

CDR3 DNA sequence: TGTGCCAGCAGCTTAACCAGCAATGAGCAGTTCTTC. Translated: CASSLTSNEQFF. The chain uses TRBV11-2 and TRBJ2-1; D is undetermined. The CDR3 covers 12 residues. CDR1 is SGHAT and CDR2 is FQNNGV in the germline V gene. Trimming removed 2 bases at V and 6 bases at J, with 5 bases between. Filled out from reference TRBV11-2 and TRBJ2-1, the complete variable domain reads EAGVAQSPRYKIIEKRQSVAFWCNPISGHATLYWYQQILGQGPKLLIQFQNNGVVDDSQLPKDRFSAERLKGVDSTLKIQPAKLEDSAVYLCASSLTSNEQFFGPGTRLTVL.

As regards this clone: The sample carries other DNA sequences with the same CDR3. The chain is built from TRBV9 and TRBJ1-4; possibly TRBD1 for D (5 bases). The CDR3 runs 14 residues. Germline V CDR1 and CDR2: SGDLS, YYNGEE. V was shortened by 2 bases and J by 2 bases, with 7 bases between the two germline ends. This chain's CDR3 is CASSVTATNEKLFF. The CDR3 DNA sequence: TGTGCCAGCAGCGTGACAGCCACTAATGAAAAACTGTTTTTT.

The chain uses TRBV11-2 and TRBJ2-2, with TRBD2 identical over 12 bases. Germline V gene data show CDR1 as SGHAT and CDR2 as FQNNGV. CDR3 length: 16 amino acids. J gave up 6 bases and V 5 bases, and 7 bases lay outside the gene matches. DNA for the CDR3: TGTGCCAGCAGCCCGACTAGCGGGAGTAGGGCCGGGGAGCTGTTTTTT. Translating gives CASSPTSGSRAGELFF.

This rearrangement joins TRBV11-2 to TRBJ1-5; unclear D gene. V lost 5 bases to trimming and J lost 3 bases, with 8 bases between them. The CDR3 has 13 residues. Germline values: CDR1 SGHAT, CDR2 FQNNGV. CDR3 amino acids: CASSAGDNQPQHF. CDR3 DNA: TGTGCCAGCAGCGCGGGAGACAATCAGCCCCAGCATTTT.

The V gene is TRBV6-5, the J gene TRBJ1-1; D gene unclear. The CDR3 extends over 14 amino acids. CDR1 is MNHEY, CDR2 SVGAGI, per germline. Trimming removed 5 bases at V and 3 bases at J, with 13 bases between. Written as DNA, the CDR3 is TGTGCCAGCAGTCCCCCTCGACGGGACACTGAAGCTTTCTTT. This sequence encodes CASSPPRRDTEAFF.

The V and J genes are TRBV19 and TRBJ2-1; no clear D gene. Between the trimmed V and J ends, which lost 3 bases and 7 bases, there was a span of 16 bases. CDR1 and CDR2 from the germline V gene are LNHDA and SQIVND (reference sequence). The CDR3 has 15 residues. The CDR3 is CASSISGQPANEQFF. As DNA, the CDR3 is TGTGCCAGTAGTATCTCGGGTCAACCCGCGAATGAGCAGTTCTTC.

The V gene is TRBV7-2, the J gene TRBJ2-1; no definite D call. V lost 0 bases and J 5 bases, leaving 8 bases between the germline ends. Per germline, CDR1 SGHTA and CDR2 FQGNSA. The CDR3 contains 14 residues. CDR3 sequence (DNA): TGTGCCAGCAGCTTAGCGAGGCGAAACAATGAGCAGTTCTTC. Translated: CASSLARRNNEQFF.